This TCR beta chain appears in the sequencing data of a study of T cell responses to AZD1222 COVID-19 vaccine. Assay: immunoSEQ multiplex PCR; the TCRdb copy retains only in-frame clones and omits some. The sample lists 100,000 to 130,000 clones, under 95% seen once, with around 20% in the top ten. V gave up 8 bases and J gave up 10 bases, with 18 bases separating them. The germline CDR1 and CDR2 sequences are MNHEY and SMNVEV (reference sequence). The CDR3 is 14 residues long. Notes on this clone: Antigen: not known.

Study-level points and caveats: Spike-specific TCR breadth and depth were elevated following two AZD1222 doses.

This receptor was identified in an adult in good health. This sequence joins TRBV27 and TRBJ1-6; D unclear. This material consisted of peripheral blood, taken on day 0 of AZD1222 vaccination. The CDR3: CASGEVGSISPLHF. The DNA for the CDR3 is TGTGCCAGCGGGGAGGTGGGTTCAATCTCACCCCTCCACTTT.